A selection of T cell receptor beta chains follows, all from one sample in a study of T cells in localized non-small cell lung cancer. This table comes from immunoSEQ multiplex PCR, and its TCRdb copy is limited to in-frame clones, with some not included. The repertoire holds some 39,000 clones, with roughly 83% as singletons. The sequencing used PBMCs, collected before any cancer treatment. All receptors come from a woman aged 35 to 69 with stage II squamous cell lung carcinoma. CDR3s include the opening cysteine and the closing phenylalanine or tryptophan. A D gene is named only where the DNA matches it firmly. Part of the rows lack a size; the others show once, few, many or a class for expanded clones.

clone size: -; D gene: -; J gene: TRBJ1-2; CDR3 length: 14; V gene: TRBV5-6; CDR3 protein: CASSLAPGRQGYTF; CDR3 DNA: TGTGCCAGCAGCTTGGCTCCGGGCAGACAGGGCTACACCTTC
clone size: -; D gene: -; J gene: TRBJ2-3; CDR3 length: 13; V gene: TRBV7-2; CDR3 protein: CASSLAKDLTQYF; CDR3 DNA: TGTGCCAGCAGCTTAGCAAAGGATTTAACGCAGTATTTT
clone size: -; D gene: -; J gene: TRBJ1-2; CDR3 length: 13; V gene: TRBV7-8; CDR3 protein: CASSLTSHYGYTF; CDR3 DNA: TGTGCCAGCAGCTTAACCAGCCACTATGGCTACACCTTC
clone size: -; D gene: TRBD2; J gene: TRBJ2-2; CDR3 length: 16; V gene: TRBV6-6; CDR3 protein: CASSYPSGGATGELFF; CDR3 DNA: TGTGCCAGCAGTTACCCCAGCGGGGGAGCCACCGGGGAGCTGTTTTTT
clone size: -; D gene: -; J gene: TRBJ1-6; CDR3 length: 16; V gene: TRBV7-8; CDR3 protein: CASSFHRRFYNSPLHF; CDR3 DNA: TGTGCCAGCAGCTTTCACAGACGCTTTTATAATTCACCCCTCCACTTT
clone size: -; D gene: -; J gene: TRBJ2-7; CDR3 length: 17; V gene: TRBV28; CDR3 protein: CASSLVGSSRSSYEQYF; CDR3 DNA: TGTGCCAGCAGTTTAGTTGGTAGTAGCCGATCCTCCTACGAGCAGTACTTC
clone size: few; D gene: -; J gene: TRBJ1-1; CDR3 length: 13; V gene: TRBV5-6; CDR3 protein: CASSPQGRNDAFF; CDR3 DNA: TGTGCCAGCAGCCCACAAGGGAGGAATGACGCTTTCTTT
clone size: -; D gene: -; J gene: TRBJ2-5; CDR3 length: 15; V gene: TRBV7-6; CDR3 protein: CASSLARANQETQYF; CDR3 DNA: TGTGCCAGCAGCTTAGCGAGGGCAAACCAAGAGACCCAGTACTTC
clone size: -; D gene: -; J gene: TRBJ1-1; CDR3 length: 14; V gene: TRBV10-1; CDR3 protein: CASGSAGPNTEAFF; CDR3 DNA: TGCGCCAGCGGAAGCGCAGGGCCGAACACTGAAGCTTTCTTT
clone size: -; D gene: -; J gene: TRBJ2-2; CDR3 length: 14; V gene: TRBV2; CDR3 protein: CASTLATNTGELFF; CDR3 DNA: TGTGCCAGCACGCTAGCAACGAACACCGGGGAGCTGTTTTTT
clone size: -; D gene: TRBD1; J gene: TRBJ1-1; CDR3 length: 20; V gene: TRBV5-1; CDR3 protein: CASSGGRGSRQGSLNTEAFF; CDR3 DNA: TGCGCCAGCAGCGGGGGTAGGGGGTCACGACAGGGCAGCCTGAACACTGAAGCTTTCTTT
clone size: -; D gene: -; J gene: TRBJ1-5; CDR3 length: 15; V gene: TRBV29-1; CDR3 protein: CSVGESGSGNQPQHF; CDR3 DNA: TGCAGCGTTGGGGAATCGGGGAGCGGGAATCAGCCCCAGCATTTT
clone size: -; D gene: -; J gene: TRBJ2-3; CDR3 length: 13; V gene: TRBV18; CDR3 protein: CASSRGRTDTQYF; CDR3 DNA: TGTGCCAGCTCCCGGGGAAGGACAGATACGCAGTATTTT
clone size: few; D gene: TRBD1; J gene: TRBJ2-5; CDR3 length: 15; V gene: TRBV19; CDR3 protein: CASSINRGYQETQYF; CDR3 DNA: TGTGCCAGTAGTATAAACAGGGGGTACCAAGAGACCCAGTACTTC
clone size: -; D gene: -; J gene: TRBJ2-2; CDR3 length: 17; V gene: TRBV19; CDR3 protein: CASSTNGPGEGTGELFF; CDR3 DNA: TGTGCCAGTAGTACGAACGGGCCAGGCGAGGGGACCGGGGAGCTGTTTTTT
clone size: -; D gene: -; J gene: TRBJ2-7; CDR3 length: 15; V gene: TRBV7-2; CDR3 protein: CASSPQGMGAYEQYF; CDR3 DNA: TGTGCCAGCAGCCCGCAAGGGATGGGGGCCTACGAGCAGTACTTC
clone size: -; D gene: -; J gene: TRBJ2-1; CDR3 length: 13; V gene: TRBV28; CDR3 protein: CASSSAALHEQFF; CDR3 DNA: TGTGCCAGCAGTTCAGCGGCCCTCCATGAGCAGTTCTTC
clone size: -; D gene: -; J gene: TRBJ1-4; CDR3 length: 15; V gene: TRBV7-2; CDR3 protein: CASSLGAATREKLFF; CDR3 DNA: TGTGCCAGCAGCTTAGGGGCAGCGACTAGGGAAAAACTGTTTTTT
clone size: -; D gene: -; J gene: TRBJ2-3; CDR3 length: 15; V gene: TRBV11-2; CDR3 protein: CASSFVGPDTDTQYF; CDR3 DNA: TGTGCCAGCAGCTTCGTAGGGCCCGACACAGATACGCAGTATTTT
clone size: -; D gene: -; J gene: TRBJ1-5; CDR3 length: 14; V gene: TRBV19; CDR3 protein: CASSGTGGNQPQHF; CDR3 DNA: TGTGCCAGTAGTGGCACAGGAGGCAATCAGCCCCAGCATTTT
clone size: -; D gene: -; J gene: TRBJ2-4; CDR3 length: 15; V gene: TRBV9; CDR3 protein: CASSVGQTPRNIQYF; CDR3 DNA: TGTGCCAGCAGCGTAGGGCAGACCCCTCGGAACATTCAGTACTTC
clone size: -; D gene: TRBD1; J gene: TRBJ1-2; CDR3 length: 14; V gene: TRBV6-1; CDR3 protein: CASSEVGQNYGYTF; CDR3 DNA: TGTGCCAGCAGTGAAGTGGGACAGAACTATGGCTACACCTTC
clone size: -; D gene: -; J gene: TRBJ1-5; CDR3 length: 13; V gene: TRBV7-8; CDR3 protein: CASSLGRDQPQHF; CDR3 DNA: TGTGCCAGCAGCTTAGGCAGGGACCAGCCCCAGCATTTT
clone size: -; D gene: TRBD1; J gene: TRBJ1-4; CDR3 length: 14; V gene: TRBV6-1; CDR3 protein: CASSAGGTNEKLFF; CDR3 DNA: TGTGCCAGCAGCGCAGGGGGTACGAATGAAAAACTGTTTTTT
clone size: few; D gene: -; J gene: TRBJ2-1; CDR3 length: 13; V gene: TRBV14; CDR3 protein: CASSLGAYNEQFF; CDR3 DNA: TGTGCCAGCAGCCTCGGGGCCTACAATGAGCAGTTCTTC
clone size: -; D gene: -; J gene: TRBJ2-2; CDR3 length: 14; V gene: TRBV7-9; CDR3 protein: CASSLFTLTGELFF; CDR3 DNA: TGTGCCAGCAGCTTATTTACCCTTACCGGGGAGCTGTTTTTT
clone size: -; D gene: TRBD2; J gene: TRBJ2-3; CDR3 length: 14; V gene: TRBV5-4; CDR3 protein: CASSLSGEGGTQYF; CDR3 DNA: TGTGCCAGCAGCCTTAGCGGGGAAGGGGGTACGCAGTATTTT
clone size: -; D gene: TRBD1; J gene: TRBJ2-5; CDR3 length: 13; V gene: TRBV10-3; CDR3 protein: CASVQGPEETQYF; CDR3 DNA: TGTGCCTCCGTACAGGGGCCCGAGGAGACCCAGTACTTC
clone size: few; D gene: TRBD2; J gene: TRBJ2-1; CDR3 length: 15; V gene: TRBV6-5; CDR3 protein: CASSRSSGGYNEQFF; CDR3 DNA: TGTGCCAGCAGTCGCTCTAGCGGGGGCTACAATGAGCAGTTCTTC
clone size: -; D gene: TRBD1; J gene: TRBJ1-4; CDR3 length: 15; V gene: TRBV7-9; CDR3 protein: CASSLGDRAYEKLFF; CDR3 DNA: TGTGCCAGCAGCTTAGGGGACAGGGCTTATGAAAAACTGTTTTTT
clone size: -; D gene: -; J gene: TRBJ2-1; CDR3 length: 14; V gene: TRBV11-1; CDR3 protein: CASNGPSSYNEQFF; CDR3 DNA: TGTGCCAGCAACGGACCCAGCTCCTACAATGAGCAGTTCTTC
clone size: -; D gene: TRBD1; J gene: TRBJ1-1; CDR3 length: 15; V gene: TRBV18; CDR3 protein: CASSLMDRADTEAFF; CDR3 DNA: TGTGCCAGCTCATTGATGGACAGGGCTGACACTGAAGCTTTCTTT
clone size: -; D gene: -; J gene: TRBJ2-1; CDR3 length: 17; V gene: TRBV27; CDR3 protein: CASSLVQPRGLVDEQFF; CDR3 DNA: TGTGCCAGCAGTTTAGTACAACCCAGGGGTCTAGTTGATGAGCAGTTCTTC
clone size: -; D gene: TRBD1; J gene: TRBJ1-6; CDR3 length: 15; V gene: TRBV5-6; CDR3 protein: CASSIGQGGNSPLHF; CDR3 DNA: TGTGCCAGCAGCATTGGACAGGGTGGTAATTCACCCCTCCACTTT
clone size: -; D gene: -; J gene: TRBJ1-4; CDR3 length: 15; V gene: TRBV18; CDR3 protein: CASSPPSGEGEKLFF; CDR3 DNA: TGTGCCAGCTCACCACCCTCGGGGGAAGGTGAAAAACTGTTTTTT
clone size: once; D gene: TRBD2; J gene: TRBJ2-2; CDR3 length: 17; V gene: TRBV4-2; CDR3 protein: CASSQEVASGFTGELFF; CDR3 DNA: TGTGCCAGCAGCCAAGAGGTTGCTAGCGGATTCACCGGGGAGCTGTTTTTT
clone size: -; D gene: TRBD1; J gene: TRBJ2-7; CDR3 length: 13; V gene: TRBV28; CDR3 protein: CASNPGTAYEQYF; CDR3 DNA: TGTGCCAGCAACCCAGGGACAGCCTACGAGCAGTACTTC
clone size: -; D gene: -; J gene: TRBJ1-3; CDR3 length: 16; V gene: TRBV28; CDR3 protein: CASSFYRGKSGNTIYF; CDR3 DNA: TGTGCCAGCAGTTTTTATAGGGGGAAATCTGGAAACACCATATATTTT
clone size: -; D gene: -; J gene: TRBJ1-5; CDR3 length: 13; V gene: TRBV7-2; CDR3 protein: CASSLQGNQPQHF; CDR3 DNA: TGTGCCAGCAGCTTACAGGGCAATCAGCCCCAGCATTTT
clone size: -; D gene: -; J gene: TRBJ2-2; CDR3 length: 14; V gene: TRBV2; CDR3 protein: CASSVGQNTGELFF; CDR3 DNA: TGTGCCAGCAGTGTGGGACAGAACACCGGGGAGCTGTTTTTT
clone size: -; D gene: -; J gene: TRBJ2-1; CDR3 length: 12; V gene: TRBV7-9; CDR3 protein: CASSVSYNEQFF; CDR3 DNA: TGTGCCAGCAGCGTCAGCTACAATGAGCAGTTCTTC
clone size: few; D gene: -; J gene: TRBJ1-3; CDR3 length: 16; V gene: TRBV28; CDR3 protein: CASSLVGQSSGNTIYF; CDR3 DNA: TGTGCCAGCAGTTTAGTCGGACAGAGCTCTGGAAACACCATATATTTT
clone size: -; D gene: TRBD2; J gene: TRBJ2-7; CDR3 length: 15; V gene: TRBV27; CDR3 protein: CASSAGTSGRSEQYF; CDR3 DNA: TGTGCCAGCAGCGCGGGGACTAGCGGGAGGTCCGAGCAGTACTTC
clone size: -; D gene: TRBD2; J gene: TRBJ2-6; CDR3 length: 17; V gene: TRBV11-1; CDR3 protein: CASSTPREGSGANVLTF; CDR3 DNA: TGTGCCAGCTCCACCCCGAGGGAGGGCTCTGGGGCCAACGTCCTGACTTTC